The rows below give T cell receptor beta chains drawn from one sample of a study of blood T cell repertoires in COVID-19. Assay: immunoSEQ multiplex PCR; the TCRdb copy retains only in-frame clones and omits some. The data hold 350,000 or so clones, with roughly 85% observed a single time. Sequencing was carried out using PBMCs or T cells enriched from blood (not recorded which). The receptors shown here come from a woman between 40 and 55 years old with acute COVID-19. CDR3s include the opening cysteine and the closing phenylalanine or tryptophan. The D gene is left open where the match is weak. Where a row states a size, it is once, few, many or the class of an expanded clone; other rows omit it.

TRBJ2-1 TRBD2 TRBV5-1 few 16 TGCGCCAGCAGCCCGACTAGCGGGGGACACTACAATGAGCAGTTCTTC CASSPTSGGHYNEQFF
TRBJ2-7 - TRBV4-1 - 15 TGCGCCAGCAGCCAAGTTATACAGGCCACCTACGAGCAGTACTTC CASSQVIQATYEQYF
TRBJ2-1 TRBD2 TRBV5-1 - 15 TGCGCCAGCAGCTCAGCTAGCGGAGGCTACAATGAGCAGTTCTTC CASSSASGGYNEQFF
TRBJ2-1 TRBD2 TRBV2 - 12 TGTGCCAGCCTTCTAGCGGGAGATGAGCAGTTCTTC CASLLAGDEQFF
TRBJ2-1 - TRBV7-2 - 15 TGTGCCAGCAGCTATAGAAGCGGGCAATACAATGAGCAGTTCTTC CASSYRSGQYNEQFF
TRBJ1-1 - TRBV7-8 - 11 TGTGCCAGCAGCGCCATGAGTGAAGCTTTCTTT CASSAMSEAFF
TRBJ2-1 TRBD1 TRBV7-8 - 16 TGTGCCAGCAGCTTATTAGTAGGACAGGGGAGAAATGAGCAGTTCTTC CASSLLVGQGRNEQFF
TRBJ2-7 - TRBV7-9 - 14 TGTGCCAGCAGCCCAAGACGTGCGCGGGGCGAGCAGTACTTC CASSPRRARGEQYF
TRBJ2-7 - TRBV5-1 - 14 TGCGCCAGCACCCGTGACAGAACAACCTACGAGCAGTACTTC CASTRDRTTYEQYF
TRBJ1-2 - TRBV11-2 - 15 TGTGCCAGCAGTGCCCTGGGACAATTTAACTATGGCTACACCTTC CASSALGQFNYGYTF
TRBJ2-1 - TRBV7-3 - 13 TGTGCCAGCGCTACTATGCCCTACAATGAGCAGTTCTTC CASATMPYNEQFF
TRBJ2-5 TRBD2 TRBV9 - 16 TGTGCCAGCAGCTTTAGAACCGGGACTACCCAAGAGACCCAGTACTTC CASSFRTGTTQETQYF
TRBJ2-3 TRBD2 TRBV2 - 14 TGTGCCAGCAGTCCAGCGGGAGTTCAAGATACGCAGTATTTT CASSPAGVQDTQYF
TRBJ2-1 TRBD2 TRBV7-3 - 14 TGTGCCAGCGGTATAGCGGGAGCCTTCAATGAGCAGTTCTTC CASGIAGAFNEQFF
TRBJ2-6 TRBD1 TRBV5-4 - 16 TGTGCCAGCAGCTTGGGGGACAGGGCTGGGGCCAACGTCCTGACTTTC CASSLGDRAGANVLTF
TRBJ1-6 - TRBV2 - 15 TGTGCCAGCAGTGAAAGGGTCAGGGGTAAATCACCCCTCCACTTT CASSERVRGKSPLHF
TRBJ1-2 TRBD1 TRBV3-1/TRBV3-2 - 15 TGTGCCAGCAGCCGGACCAAAGGGACAGTTTATGGCTACACCTTC CASSRTKGTVYGYTF
TRBJ2-2 TRBD2 TRBV4-2 - 21 TGTGCCAGCAGCCAAGATTTCTTAGCGGGAGAGATTTTCGGCAACACCGGGGAGCTGTTTTTT CASSQDFLAGEIFGNTGELFF
TRBJ1-2 - TRBV28 - 16 TGTGCCAGCAGTTTATCCTCGGGGGGGACTAACTATGGCTACACCTTC CASSLSSGGTNYGYTF
TRBJ1-3 - TRBV11-2 - 16 TGTGCCAGCAGCTTTGTCGGGACAAGCTCTGGAAACACCATATATTTT CASSFVGTSSGNTIYF
TRBJ1-2 TRBD1 TRBV4-3 - 18 TGCGCCAGCAGCCAAGGTGTAGGGGGACAGGCTCATCCCTATGGCTACACCTTC CASSQGVGGQAHPYGYTF
TRBJ1-4 - TRBV7-2 - 15 TGTGCCAGCAGCCAGAGCCCTTCCTTGGGCGAAAAACTGTTTTTT CASSQSPSLGEKLFF
TRBJ2-7 - TRBV29-1 once 13 TGCAGCGTTGAAAGACTAGAGGGTTTAGAGCAGTACTTC CSVERLEGLEQYF
TRBJ1-1 TRBD1 TRBV12-5 once 14 TGTGCTAGTGGAATGACAGGGGGGAACACTGAAGCTTTCTTT CASGMTGGNTEAFF
TRBJ2-7 TRBD1 TRBV4-2 - 15 TGTGCCAGCAGCCCGGGGACAGGGCACTCCTACGAGCAGTACTTC CASSPGTGHSYEQYF
TRBJ1-1 TRBD1 TRBV5-1 - 16 TGCGCCAGCAGCTTGGAAACCGGGACAGCGAACACTGAAGCTTTCTTT CASSLETGTANTEAFF
TRBJ2-1 TRBD2 TRBV18 - 15 TGTGCCAGCGCCGCCGGTCTAGCGGGAGTTGTTGAGCAGTTCTTC CASAAGLAGVVEQFF
TRBJ2-5 - TRBV6-2/TRBV6-3 - 16 TGTGCCAGCAGTAACCCCCTGGCGGTGTACCAAGAGACCCAGTACTTC CASSNPLAVYQETQYF
TRBJ2-5 - TRBV6-2/TRBV6-3 - 13 TGTGCCAGCAGTTACCAGGTCGAGGAGACCCAGTACTTC CASSYQVEETQYF
TRBJ2-1 - TRBV6-5 - 15 TGTGCCAGCAGGGGACTGGCTATAGGATGGAATGAGCAGTTCTTC CASRGLAIGWNEQFF
TRBJ2-7 TRBD1 TRBV5-5 - 13 TGTGCCAGCAGCCGACAGGGCTCCTACGAGCAGTACTTC CASSRQGSYEQYF
TRBJ2-5 TRBD2 TRBV19 - 15 TGTGCCAGTAGTATAGATAGCGGGAGAGAGGAGACCCAGTACTTC CASSIDSGREETQYF
TRBJ2-5 TRBD1 TRBV11-2 - 18 TGTGCCAGCAGCTTAGAAGGCCCCCCTGGACAGGCCCAAGAGACCCAGTACTTC CASSLEGPPGQAQETQYF
TRBJ1-2 - TRBV5-8 - 16 TGTGCCAGCAGCTTGGGACAGCCCAAAGCTAACTATGGCTACACCTTC CASSLGQPKANYGYTF
TRBJ1-5 - TRBV5-1 - 14 TGCGCCAGCAGTTCCTGGGGAGGCAATCAGCCCCAGCATTTT CASSSWGGNQPQHF
TRBJ2-1 TRBD1 TRBV7-3 - 15 TGTGCCAGCAGCTTAGGACAGGGCCGTTACAATGAGCAGTTCTTC CASSLGQGRYNEQFF
TRBJ1-2 - TRBV18 - 15 TGTGCCAGCTCACTCATGTCGACAGAGACCTATGGCTACACCTTC CASSLMSTETYGYTF
TRBJ1-6 - TRBV4-3 - 18 TGCGCCAGCAGCCAAGATATATCAGGAGGGACCTATAATTCACCCCTCCACTTT CASSQDISGGTYNSPLHF
TRBJ2-1 TRBD2 TRBV5-5 - 16 TGTGCCAGCAGCCAGTGGTCCGGGACTAGGGTAAATGAGCAGTTCTTC CASSQWSGTRVNEQFF
TRBJ1-2 - TRBV18 - 13 TGTGCCAGCTCACCAGACAGAATCTATGGCTACACCTTC CASSPDRIYGYTF
TRBJ2-1 TRBD2 TRBV6-4 few 17 TGTGCCAGCAGTGAAGGGCGGGGGGCCATCTCCTACAATGAGCAGTTCTTC CASSEGRGAISYNEQFF
TRBJ1-1 TRBD1 TRBV13 - 15 TGTGCCAGCAGCTTAGAAGAGGGGGCGGACACTGAAGCTTTCTTT CASSLEEGADTEAFF
TRBJ2-1 TRBD2 TRBV9 - 16 TGTGCCAGCAGCGTAGGGGCTAGCGGGAACCACAATGAGCAGTTCTTC CASSVGASGNHNEQFF
TRBJ1-2 - TRBV18 - 13 TGTGCCAGCTCACCCCGCAGTAACTATGGCTACACCTTC CASSPRSNYGYTF
TRBJ1-2 - TRBV9 few 15 TGTGCCAGCAGCGTAGAGACGGAGGGGTACTATGGCTACACCTTC CASSVETEGYYGYTF
TRBJ1-2 TRBD1 TRBV9 - 15 TGTGCCAGCAGCGTAGCGGACAGGCCGCTCTATGGCTACACCTTC CASSVADRPLYGYTF
TRBJ1-2 TRBD1 TRBV5-5 - 17 TGTGCCAGCAGCCCCGGGACAGGCGCACCGTTCTTATATGGCTACACCTTC CASSPGTGAPFLYGYTF
TRBJ2-7 TRBD2 TRBV6-2/TRBV6-3 - 15 TGTGCCAGCAGATACGAGGGACTAGCCCTCAACGAGCAGTACTTC CASRYEGLALNEQYF
TRBJ1-2 TRBD1 TRBV4-3 - 15 TGCGCCAGCAGCCGGGACAGGGCCTTGGACTATGGCTACACCTTC CASSRDRALDYGYTF
TRBJ2-5 - TRBV19 - 16 TGTGCCAGTAGTATCCGACTAGATTGGTTGAGGGAGACCCAGTACTTC CASSIRLDWLRETQYF
TRBJ2-7 - TRBV6-5 - 13 TGTGCCAGCTTATACAGGAGCTCCTACGAGCAGTACTTC CASLYRSSYEQYF
TRBJ1-2 TRBD1 TRBV14 - 15 TGTGCCAGCAGCCAAGTTCCAGGGGGGCACTATGGCTACACCTTC CASSQVPGGHYGYTF
TRBJ2-4 - TRBV4-1 - 17 TGCGCCAGCAGCCTGAATGAGAAGCGGCTAGCCAAAAACATTCAGTACTTC CASSLNEKRLAKNIQYF